The entry that follows covers one T cell receptor (beta chain) sequence. As yet, its antigen is unknown. Adult donors, all healthy and HIV-negative, had no recent acute infections or vaccinations. CD45RA+ naive and CD45RA-negative memory subsets were separated from CD4+ cells. The CDR3 runs 15 residues. With 3 bases removed from V and 3 bases from J, the gap between germline ends came to 16 bases. CDR1 and CDR2 (germline): SGHKS, YYEKEE (reference sequence). Sequencing used immunoSEQ multiplex PCR; TCRdb keeps in-frame clones, though not all of them. Of some 2,000,000 clones listed, 85% to 95% are singletons. The record originates from a study of shared clonotypes between healthy human individuals. Whole-study findings and limits: A few donors held about 5.1% of naive CD4 clonotypes in common.

Material: naive CD4+ T cells sorted from blood. Subset denoted: CD45RA+ positively selected. The sequence was collected from a man aged 18 to 30 in good health. The chain couples TRBV5-5 to TRBJ2-7; D unresolved. CDR3 sequence reads: CASSSFADRDYEQYF. For the CDR3, the DNA is TGTGCCAGCAGCTCATTCGCGGACCGAGACTACGAGCAGTACTTC.